This T cell receptor (beta chain) came from a study of blood T cells in healthy people across ages. V lost 8 bases to trimming and J lost 4 bases; unmatched junction nucleotides: 14. The CDR3 consists of 16 residues. Using a J-beta primer mix together with a sample-barcoded 5' primer, a second PCR was run for roughly 7 to 11 cycles. Carrying 12 random nucleotides, a template-switch adaptor labeled each individual cDNA molecule. TCRdb passed the 5' RACE reads through MiXCR, listing each CDR3 protein once. The sample records hundreds of thousands of distinct CDR3 sequences, roughly 30% being singletons. Researchers report isolating at least 7 million PBMCs per sample. The authors extracted at least 6 micrograms of total RNA per sample. Ten or more counts support this clonotype.

The clonotype was recovered from a woman older than 75 in good health. Sequenced sample: blood. The V gene is TRBV12-3 or TRBV12-4, the J gene TRBJ2-3, with 8 bases aligning to TRBD2. CDR3 DNA sequence: TGTGCCAGCGTCCAGCCCAGCGGGGGAGGGGCAGATACGCAGTATTTT. Translating gives CASVQPSGGGADTQYF.